The 32 T cell receptor beta chains below were found in one sample sequenced in a study of blood T cell repertoires in COVID-19. Profiling relied on immunoSEQ multiplex PCR, and the TCRdb table lists in-frame clones only, not all of them. This sample has 61,000 or so clones, with 85% to 90% found just once. Sequenced input: peripheral blood. The source of these receptors is a woman aged 80 or older with active COVID-19.

The rearrangement links TRBV13 to TRBJ2-5; D is unresolved. CDR1 and CDR2 (germline): PRHDT, FYEKMQ (reference sequence). V lost 3 bases, J lost 2 bases, and 19 bases lay in between. This CDR3 region has 17 residues. This CDR3 is CASSFRLRGLLQETQYF. The CDR3 nucleotides read TGTGCCAGCAGCTTCCGCTTACGAGGTCTCTTACAAGAGACCCAGTACTTC. The complete variable domain, with remaining parts taken from reference TRBV13 and TRBJ2-5, reads AAGVIQSPRHLIKEKRETATLKCYPIPRHDTVYWYQQGPGQDPQFLISFYEKMQSDKGSIPDRFSAQQFSDYHSELNMSSLELGDSALYFCASSFRLRGLLQETQYFGPGTRLLVL.

The V and J genes are TRBV5-1 and TRBJ1-2, with TRBD1 identical over 8 bases. CDR3 length: 16 amino acids. J lost 4 bases, V lost 2 bases, and 10 bases had no gene match. CDR1 is SGHRS, CDR2 YFSETQ, per germline. The CDR3 DNA follows: TGCGCCAGCAGCTTAGTAGGACAGGGCGGGAGCTATGGCTACACCTTC. It yields the protein CASSLVGQGGSYGYTF. Together with reference TRBV5-1 and TRBJ1-2, the CDR3 gives the full variable domain: KAGVTQTPRYLIKTRGQQVTLSCSPISGHRSVSWYQQTPGQGLQFLFEYFSETQRNKGNFPGRFSGRQFSNSRSEMNVSTLELGDSALYLCASSLVGQGGSYGYTFGSGTRLTVV.

This chain uses TRBV30 with TRBJ2-3, with a tentative D call TRBD2 (7 bases). V lost 0 bases, J lost 5 bases, and 15 bases lay in between. The germline gives CDR1 GTSNPN, CDR2 SVGIG (reference sequence). The CDR3 consists of 15 residues. CDR3 region: CAWSVGGGAIDTQYF. The CDR3 DNA reads as TGTGCCTGGAGTGTAGGTGGGGGGGCCATAGATACGCAGTATTTT.

The CDR3 DNA reads TGCGCCAGCAGCTTACTAGCGGGGTTCTACAATGAGCAGTTCTTC. It specifies CASSLLAGFYNEQFF. V gene TRBV5-1 combines with J gene TRBJ2-1; 10 bases are a match to TRBD2. The CDR3 length is 15 residues. Germline CDR1 is SGHRS and CDR2 is YFSETQ. The junction had 2 bases not matched to a gene; V was cut back by 2 bases and J by 3 bases. The whole variable domain, filled in from reference TRBV5-1 and TRBJ2-1, reads KAGVTQTPRYLIKTRGQQVTLSCSPISGHRSVSWYQQTPGQGLQFLFEYFSETQRNKGNFPGRFSGRQFSNSRSEMNVSTLELGDSALYLCASSLLAGFYNEQFFGPGTRLTVL.

The DNA of the CDR3 is TGTGCCAGCAGCCAGGTAGGGGGAGACACTGAAGCTTTCTTT. Amino acids: CASSQVGGDTEAFF. The gene calls are TRBV14 and TRBJ1-1, with D possibly matching TRBD1 (6 bases). V was clipped by 3 bases and J by 3 bases, with 11 bases between them. Per the germline V gene, CDR1 is SGHDN and CDR2 is FVKESK. CDR3 length: 14 residues.

V is TRBV7-2 and J is TRBJ2-3, with TRBD1 as a possible D gene (5 bases). V lost 2 bases and J lost 3, with 9 bases in between. CDR1 is SGHTA, CDR2 FQGNSA, per germline. This CDR3 has 14 residues. CDR3 loop: CASSLRGPTDTQYF. The CDR3 DNA follows: TGTGCCAGCAGCTTAAGGGGTCCGACAGATACGCAGTATTTT.

The gene calls are TRBV7-9 and TRBJ2-6; 10 nucleotides agree with TRBD1. CDR3 length: 21 residues. Losses at the gene ends were 7 bases for V and 2 bases for J; bases not matched to a gene: 20. CDR1 is SEHNR and CDR2 is FQNEAQ in the germline V gene (reference sequence). The CDR3 nucleotides are TGTGCCAGCACCCCGGGACAGGGGCTTGGTTCGGCATTTCCTGGGGCCAACGTCCTGACTTTC. It is translated as CASTPGQGLGSAFPGANVLTF.

This rearrangement joins TRBV6-6 to TRBJ1-1; D perhaps matches TRBD1 (6 bases). Germline CDR1 reads MNHNY; CDR2 reads SVGAGI (reference sequence). Between the trimmed V and J ends, which lost 2 bases and 4 bases, there was a span of 11 bases. CDR3 length: 14 amino acids. CDR3 in amino acids: CASSYRGAGTEAFF. The CDR3, as DNA: TGTGCCAGCAGTTACCGGGGGGCTGGCACTGAAGCTTTCTTT.

The chain links TRBV7-2 to TRBJ2-3; TRBD1 might be the D (5 bases). Trimming left V 5 bases short and J 5 bases short, with 11 bases between. Germline V gene data show CDR1 as SGHTA and CDR2 as FQGNSA. The length of the CDR3 is 13 residues. CDR3: CASSQDRGDTQYF. The DNA for the CDR3 is TGTGCCAGCAGCCAGGATAGGGGAGATACGCAGTATTTT.

The V and J genes are TRBV11-3 and TRBJ2-3; maybe TRBD2 (5 bases). This CDR3 is 14 amino acids long. Between the trimmed V and J ends, which lost 5 bases and 4 bases, there was a span of 13 bases. Per germline, CDR1 SGHNT and CDR2 YENEEA. CDR3 residues: CASSVVSGSDTQYF. As DNA, the CDR3 is TGTGCCAGCAGCGTCGTTTCGGGGTCAGATACGCAGTATTTT.

V and J are TRBV15 and TRBJ1-5; D perhaps matches TRBD1 (5 bases). CDR3 length equals 15 residues. The V end lost 2 bases, the J end lost 2 bases, and 10 bases lay between the germline ends. CDR1 is LNHNV, CDR2 YYDKDF, per germline (reference sequence). CDR3 DNA sequence: TGTGCCACCAGCAGACGGACACAGGGCAATCAGCCCCAGCATTTT. Protein sequence: CATSRRTQGNQPQHF.

This chain uses TRBV5-6 with TRBJ2-5, with D perhaps matching TRBD1 (6 bases). The length of the CDR3 is 16 residues. V was shortened by 4 bases and J by 3 bases, with 19 bases between the two germline ends. Per the germline V gene, CDR1 is SGHDT and CDR2 is YYEEEE. The CDR3, as DNA: TGTGCCAGCAGCCCGTGGGGGCCCAATCGTGAAGAGACCCAGTACTTC. It codes for CASSPWGPNREETQYF.

The J gene is TRBJ1-1, the V gene TRBV6-1, with TRBD1 matching over 9 bases. Trimming removed 3 bases from V and 12 bases from J; junction bases left unmatched: 8. CDR1 MNHNS and CDR2 SASEGT come from the germline V gene. The CDR3 spans 13 residues. CDR3 DNA sequence: TGTGCCAGCAGTGAGCAACAGGGGGCGGCGTCTTTCTTT. Its translation is CASSEQQGAASFF.

The genes are TRBV5-1 and TRBJ2-1; TRBD2 matches 11 bases. This CDR3 is 16 amino acids long. Germline V gene data show CDR1 as SGHRS and CDR2 as YFSETQ. The ends lost 3 bases at V and 7 bases at J; junction bases unmatched: 9. Here the CDR3 reads CASSSNSGGAGNEQFF. The CDR3 DNA sequence: TGCGCCAGCAGCTCGAATAGCGGGGGGGCCGGGAATGAGCAGTTCTTC.

This chain connects TRBV11-2 to TRBJ2-5, with TRBD2 identical over 12 bases. V lost 2 bases, J lost 4 bases, and 2 bases stayed unmatched. This CDR3 is built from 15 residues. Germline V gene lookup returns CDR1 SGHAT and CDR2 FQNNGV. This CDR3 reads CASSLLAGGPETQYF. As DNA, the CDR3 is TGTGCCAGCAGCTTACTAGCGGGGGGGCCAGAGACCCAGTACTTC.

The chain links TRBV5-4 to TRBJ2-7; 9 nucleotides align to TRBD1. Germline V gene sequence: CDR1 SGHNT, CDR2 YYREEE (reference sequence). The CDR3 is made up of 13 amino acids. After removal of 7 bases from V and 5 bases from J, the junction contained 7 bases not matched to a gene. The CDR3 is CASGPDRGNEQYF. CDR3 nucleotides: TGTGCCAGCGGGCCCGACAGGGGGAACGAGCAGTACTTC.

This clone was seen once. The chain combines TRBV9 with TRBJ1-1; the match to TRBD1 covers 7 bases. CDR3 size: 14 residues. V dropped 2 bases and J dropped 6; count of bases not matched to a gene: 7. Per germline, CDR1 SGDLS and CDR2 YYNGEE. The CDR3 region is CASSVSQGSAEAFF. The CDR3 DNA sequence: TGTGCCAGCAGCGTTTCACAGGGGAGCGCTGAAGCTTTCTTT.

The genes are TRBV28 and TRBJ2-2; TRBD1 is a possible D gene (5 bases). V dropped 5 bases and J dropped 6 bases, with 10 bases sitting between them. The CDR3 totals 13 residues. Germline V lookup: CDR1 MDHEN, CDR2 SYDVKM. The CDR3 DNA sequence: TGTGCCAGCAGTGGCAGGGTGTCCGGGGAGCTGTTTTTT. This translates into CASSGRVSGELFF.

The chain joins TRBV7-8 to TRBJ1-1, with 8 bases that match TRBD1. CDR3 length equals 16 residues. Germline CDR1 SGHVS, CDR2 FQNEAQ. J gave up 0 bases and V 6 bases, and 9 bases lay outside the gene matches. The CDR3 nucleotides read TGTGCCAGCAGGTTTACAGGGGGGCCGATGAACACTGAAGCTTTCTTT. Amino acid sequence: CASRFTGGPMNTEAFF. Full variable domain (remainder filled in from reference TRBV7-8 and TRBJ1-1): GAGVSQSPRYKVAKRGQDVALRCDPISGHVSLFWYQQALGQGPEFLTYFQNEAQLDKSGLPSDRFFAERPEGSVSTLKIQRTQQEDSAVYLCASRFTGGPMNTEAFFGQGTRLTVV.

Points on this clone: At one boundary the junction diverges from the germline segment, which might be a read error. The J gene is TRBJ2-1, the V gene TRBV7-9; 12 bases are shared with TRBD2. The germline CDR1 and CDR2 sequences are SEHNR and FQNEAQ (reference sequence). The CDR3 has 14 residues. CDR3 loop: CASSLAGGQGEQFF. The CDR3, as DNA: TGTGCCAGCAGCCTAGCGGGGGGGCAGGGTGAGCAGTTCTTC.

This sequence joins TRBV4-3 and TRBJ2-3; 9 bases line up with TRBD2. CDR1 is LGHNA and CDR2 is YSLEER in the germline V gene. CDR3 length: 15 residues. V was clipped by 0 bases and J by 9 bases; unmatched bases: 7. The DNA for the CDR3 is TGCGCCAGCAGCCAAGATCGCGCGGGAGGGGGGACGCAGTATTTT. Translating it yields CASSQDRAGGGTQYF.

The CDR3 here is CASSQDPAGGNSPLHF. The CDR3 nucleotides are TGCGCCAGCAGCCAAGATCCGGCCGGGGGTAATTCACCCCTCCACTTT. The chain couples TRBV4-3 to TRBJ1-6; D possibly corresponds to TRBD1 (5 bases). The CDR3 extends over 16 amino acids. V lost 0 bases to trimming and J lost 6 bases, with 12 bases between them. CDR1 and CDR2 (germline): LGHNA, YSLEER.

The V and J genes are TRBV11-3 and TRBJ2-3; TRBD1 agrees at 10 bases. Germline-derived CDR1 and CDR2 are SGHNT and YENEEA. V dropped 4 bases and J dropped 2; count of bases not matched to a gene: 9. The CDR3 loop spans 17 amino acids. This chain's CDR3 is CASSSGRGTGATDTQYF. CDR3 bases: TGTGCCAGCAGCTCCGGCCGCGGGACAGGGGCCACAGATACGCAGTATTTT.

V gene TRBV5-6 combines with J gene TRBJ2-3; D remains unclear. Germline values: CDR1 SGHDT, CDR2 YYEEEE. The CDR3 is 13 residues long. V lost 0 bases to trimming and J lost 6 bases, with 8 bases between them. The CDR3 DNA reads as TGTGCCAGCAGCTTGGCCAGACTGGATACGCAGTATTTT. This codes for CASSLARLDTQYF.

The chain is built from TRBV7-9 and TRBJ1-2; 7 positions match TRBD1. This CDR3 has 14 amino acids. Germline CDR1 is SEHNR and CDR2 is FQNEAQ (reference sequence). Losses at the gene ends were 2 bases for V and 4 bases for J; bases not matched to a gene: 4. CDR3 nucleotide sequence: TGTGCCAGCAGCTTATCCAGGGGGGTCTATGGCTACACCTTC. It yields the protein CASSLSRGVYGYTF. The variable domain in full, completed from reference TRBV7-9 and TRBJ1-2, reads DTGVSQNPRHKITKRGQNVTFRCDPISEHNRLYWYRQTLGQGPEFLTYFQNEAQLEKSRLLSDRFSAERPKGSFSTLEIQRTEQGDSAMYLCASSLSRGVYGYTFGSGTRLTVV.

The genes are TRBV7-2 and TRBJ2-3; tentatively, D is TRBD2 (6 bases). This CDR3 is 13 amino acids long. Trimming pared 0 bases from V and 6 bases from J, leaving 7 bases between. The germline CDR1 and CDR2 sequences are SGHTA and FQGNSA. The CDR3 sequence is CASSLAGGDTQYF. The DNA of the CDR3 is TGTGCCAGCAGCTTAGCGGGGGGTGATACGCAGTATTTT.

The V and J genes are TRBV18 and TRBJ2-1; D unclear. V lost 3 bases to trimming and J lost 2 bases, with 5 bases between them. CDR1 and CDR2 (germline): KGHSH, LQKENI. CDR3 size: 13 residues. CDR3 sequence: CASSPAAYNEQFF. The DNA for the CDR3 is TGTGCCAGCTCACCGGCAGCCTACAATGAGCAGTTCTTC.

This clone appeared once. CDR3 protein: CASINRDPPLHF. The DNA of the CDR3 is TGTGCCAGCATAAACAGGGACCCACCCCTCCACTTT. The chain employs TRBV27 and TRBJ1-6, with D perhaps TRBD1 (6 bases). The CDR3 length is 12 residues. CDR1 and CDR2 from the germline V gene are MNHEY and SMNVEV (reference sequence). V lost 7 bases and J lost 11, with 12 bases in between.

This clone was recorded once. The chain recombines TRBV5-1 with TRBJ2-1, with D tentatively TRBD1 (6 bases). The germline V gene has CDR1 SGHRS and CDR2 YFSETQ. The CDR3 sequence is 14 residues long. Trimming removed 4 bases from V and 5 bases from J, with 13 bases in between. The CDR3 spells CASSIIPGDNEQFF. CDR3 coding DNA: TGCGCCAGCAGCATTATACCAGGGGACAATGAGCAGTTCTTC.

The rearrangement uses TRBV27 and TRBJ2-2; D perhaps matches TRBD2 (6 bases). The CDR3 has 14 amino acids. The germline V gene has CDR1 MNHEY and CDR2 SMNVEV (reference sequence). The V and J ends lost 5 bases and 4 bases respectively, with 11 bases between them. The CDR3 DNA reads TGTGCCAGCAGTATGGGACTCCTCACCGGGGAGCTGTTTTTT. Its translation: CASSMGLLTGELFF.

This clone is a singleton in its sample. The gene calls are TRBV10-3 and TRBJ2-5; D might be TRBD2 (5 bases). Germline values: CDR1 ENHRY, CDR2 SYGVKD. This CDR3 has 14 amino acids. V gave up 2 bases and J gave up 5 bases, with 12 bases separating them. The CDR3 loop reads CAISENLGGETQYF. CDR3 DNA sequence: TGTGCCATCAGTGAGAACCTTGGCGGGGAGACCCAGTACTTC.

This clone is a singleton in its sample. This sequence joins TRBV2 and TRBJ2-6; possibly TRBD1 for D (6 bases). Germline-derived CDR1 and CDR2 are SNHLY and FYNNEI. The CDR3 is made up of 17 amino acids. V gave up 6 bases and J gave up 0 bases, with 15 bases separating them. The DNA for the CDR3 is TGTGCCAGCAGCCTACAACAGGGAAACTCTGGGGCCAACGTCCTGACTTTC. Translation: CASSLQQGNSGANVLTF. Full variable domain (missing parts from reference TRBV2 and TRBJ2-6): EPEVTQTPSHQVTQMGQEVILRCVPISNHLYFYWYRQILGQKVEFLVSFYNNEISEKSEIFDDQFSVERPDGSNFTLKIRSTKLEDSAMYFCASSLQQGNSGANVLTFGAGSRLTVL.